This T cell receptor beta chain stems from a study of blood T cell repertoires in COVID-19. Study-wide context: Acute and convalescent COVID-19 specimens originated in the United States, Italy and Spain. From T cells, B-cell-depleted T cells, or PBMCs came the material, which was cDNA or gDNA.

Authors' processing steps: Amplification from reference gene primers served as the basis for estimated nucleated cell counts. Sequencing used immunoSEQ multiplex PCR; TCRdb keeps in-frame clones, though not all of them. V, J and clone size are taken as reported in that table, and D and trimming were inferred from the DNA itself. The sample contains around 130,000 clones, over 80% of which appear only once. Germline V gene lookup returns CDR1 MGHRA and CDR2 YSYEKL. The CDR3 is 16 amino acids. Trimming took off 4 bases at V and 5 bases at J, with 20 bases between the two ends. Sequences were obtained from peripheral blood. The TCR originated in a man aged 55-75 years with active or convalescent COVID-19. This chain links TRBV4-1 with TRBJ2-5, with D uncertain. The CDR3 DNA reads TGCGCCAGCAGCCGAGCCAAAAGCTCCGATCGGGAGACCCAGTACTTC. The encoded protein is CASSRAKSSDRETQYF.